The 32 T cell receptor beta chains given below trace back to one sample, sequenced in a study of blood T cell repertoires in COVID-19. This table comes from immunoSEQ multiplex PCR, and its TCRdb copy is limited to in-frame clones, with some not included. The sample holds around 290,000 clones, 86% seen once. The material sequenced was PBMCs or T cells enriched from blood (not recorded which). Receptor source: a woman aged 18-29 years who had recovered from COVID-19.

The CDR3 spells CASSLGVRTYEQYF. The CDR3 DNA reads as TGTGCCAGCAGCTTAGGGGTCAGGACCTACGAGCAGTACTTC. The chain joins TRBV7-2 to TRBJ2-7; no definite D call. This CDR3 is built from 14 residues. The germline gives CDR1 SGHTA, CDR2 FQGNSA. The ends were cut back, 1 base at V and 2 bases at J, with 9 bases in the middle.

The V and J genes are TRBV5-1 and TRBJ2-7; 12 bases map to TRBD2. V gave up 4 bases and J gave up 4 bases; unmatched junction bases: 6. The CDR3 runs 15 residues. In germline, CDR1 is SGHRS, CDR2 YFSETQ. CDR3 sequence: CASSVGLAGTYEQYF. The CDR3 DNA follows: TGCGCCAGCAGCGTCGGACTAGCGGGAACTTACGAGCAGTACTTC.

The chain is built from TRBV19 and TRBJ1-4; 8 positions agree with TRBD1. This CDR3 has 14 residues. Germline CDR1 reads LNHDA; CDR2 reads SQIVND (reference sequence). Trimming cost V 8 bases and J 7 bases; bases outside gene matches: 9. The CDR3 loop is CASASGGLGEKLFF. The CDR3 coding sequence is TGTGCCAGTGCCTCAGGGGGCCTAGGTGAAAAACTGTTTTTT.

The rearrangement links TRBV4-2 to TRBJ2-3; 9 bases are shared with TRBD2. Germline trimming cut 4 bases from V and 4 bases from J; bases unmatched to any gene: 3. The germline CDR1 and CDR2 sequences are LGHNA and YNFKEQ. The CDR3 runs to 14 residues. CDR3 sequence reads: CASSPRTSADTQYF. The CDR3, as DNA: TGTGCCAGCAGCCCCCGGACTAGCGCAGATACGCAGTATTTT.

In its sample, this clone was seen once. Written as DNA, the CDR3 is TGTGCCAGTACCTTAGGACAGGGCGGAGGAGAGCAGTTCTTC. This gives the protein CASTLGQGGGEQFF. The V and J genes are TRBV19 and TRBJ2-1; 8 bases fit TRBD1. V was clipped by 7 bases and J by 10 bases; unmatched bases: 12. The germline V gene encodes CDR1 LNHDA and CDR2 SQIVND (reference sequence). This CDR3 spans 14 amino acids.

V usage is TRBV27 and J usage is TRBJ2-4; 8 bases are a match to TRBD1. CDR3 size: 16 residues. The V gene's germline CDR1 is MNHEY and CDR2 SMNVEV (reference sequence). V gave up 3 bases and J gave up 6 bases; unmatched junction bases: 10. The CDR3 reads CASSLDPQGARNIQYF. CDR3 DNA sequence: TGTGCCAGCAGTTTGGATCCGCAGGGGGCGAGAAACATTCAGTACTTC.

In its sample, this clone was seen once. V is TRBV2 and J is TRBJ2-1; TRBD2 is a possible D gene (5 bases). CDR3 length: 18 residues. Trimming removed 5 bases from V and 6 bases from J, with 26 bases in between. Germline V gene sequence: CDR1 SNHLY, CDR2 FYNNEI. The CDR3: CASSPPASTRVYINEQFF. The CDR3 coding sequence is TGTGCCAGCAGTCCCCCGGCCTCGACGAGGGTATATATCAATGAGCAGTTCTTC.

The V call is TRBV7-2, the J call TRBJ1-2; 9 nucleotides line up with TRBD1. The CDR3 has 16 amino acids. CDR1 and CDR2 from the germline V gene are SGHTA and FQGNSA. V gave up 2 bases and J gave up 3 bases; unmatched junction bases: 7. The CDR3 DNA sequence: TGTGCCAGCAGCTTAAACCGGGACAGGGAATACTATGGCTACACCTTC. It specifies CASSLNRDREYYGYTF.

The V call is TRBV6-5, the J call TRBJ2-3; a possible D gene is TRBD2 (5 bases). CDR1 and CDR2 (germline): MNHEY, SVGAGI. The CDR3 covers 14 residues. V was pared by 5 bases and J by 4 bases, with 13 bases between. Here the CDR3 DNA reads TGTGCCAGCAGTACGGGTAGTAGCGCAGATACGCAGTATTTT. The encoded protein is CASSTGSSADTQYF.

The chain carries TRBV5-4 and TRBJ1-1, with D perhaps matching TRBD1 (5 bases). The CDR3 contains 13 residues. Deletions cut 4 bases from V and 3 bases from J, with 10 bases between. Per germline, CDR1 SGHNT and CDR2 YYREEE (reference sequence). In nucleotides, the CDR3 is TGTGCCAGCAGCGGGGGGGTCTACACTGAAGCTTTCTTT. It translates to CASSGGVYTEAFF.

The rearrangement joins TRBV19 to TRBJ1-1; tentative D call: TRBD1 (5 bases). This CDR3 is built from 12 residues. The germline CDR1 and CDR2 sequences are LNHDA and SQIVND (reference sequence). Trimming took off 6 bases at V and 9 bases at J, with 14 bases between the two ends. DNA of the CDR3: TGTGCCAGTAGCGGTAGACAGCGCCAAGCTTTCTTT. Translated, it gives CASSGRQRQAFF. Looking up the rest from reference TRBV19 and TRBJ1-1 gives the full variable domain: DGGITQSPKYLFRKEGQNVTLSCEQNLNHDAMYWYRQDPGQGLRLIYYSQIVNDFQKGDIAEGYSVSREKKESFPLTVTSAQKNPTAFYLCASSGRQRQAFFGQGTRLTVV.

The chain links TRBV29-1 to TRBJ1-1; D is uncertain. This CDR3 comprises 12 residues. Per germline, CDR1 SQVTM and CDR2 ANQGSEA. V lost 4 bases to trimming and J lost 0 bases, with 6 bases between them. CDR3: CSVAQVNTEAFF. CDR3 nucleotide sequence: TGCAGCGTTGCCCAGGTGAACACTGAAGCTTTCTTT.

This clone was seen just once. As DNA, the CDR3 is TGTGCCAGCAGCCAAAGACAGGGTTTAACCAAAAACATTCAGTACTTC. It yields the protein CASSQRQGLTKNIQYF. The chain has TRBV7-2 and TRBJ2-4; 7 bases are shared with TRBD1. Germline V lookup: CDR1 SGHTA, CDR2 FQGNSA. This CDR3 comprises 16 residues. Unmatched junction bases numbered 9, after V lost 5 bases and J lost 2 bases.

With respect to this clone: At one end, the junction sequence differs from germline, possibly due to a read error. CDR3 sequence reads: CASRRGETSEKLFF. CDR3 nucleotides: TGTGCCAGTAGACGTGGGGAGACTAGTGAAAAACTGTTTTTT. This sequence joins TRBV19 and TRBJ1-4; no definite D call. The germline CDR1 and CDR2 sequences are LNHDA and SQIVND (reference sequence). This CDR3 contains 14 residues. Variable domain in full (rest from reference TRBV19 and TRBJ1-4): DGGITQSPKYLFRKEGQNVTLSCEQNLNHDAMYWYRQDPGQGLRLIYYSQIVNDFQKGDIAEGYSVSREKKESFPLTVTSAQKNPTAFYLCASRRGETSEKLFFGSGTQLSVL.

J is TRBJ2-1 and V is TRBV6-2 or TRBV6-3, with D unresolved. Germline CDR1 is MNHEY and CDR2 is SVGEGT. V lost 5 bases and J lost 8, with 7 bases in between. The CDR3 is 11 amino acids. The DNA of the CDR3 is TGTGCCAGCAGTCTTGGAGATGAGCAGTTCTTC. It yields the protein CASSLGDEQFF.

The chain employs TRBV2 and TRBJ1-5, with TRBD1 matching 8 bases. The germline V gene has CDR1 SNHLY and CDR2 FYNNEI. V trimming: 5 bases; J trimming: 0 bases; junction bases outside the gene matches: 3. The CDR3 sequence is 15 residues long. CDR3 DNA sequence: TGTGCCAGCAGTAGGGACAGGAATAGCAATCAGCCCCAGCATTTT. Translation: CASSRDRNSNQPQHF.

The genes are TRBV11-3 and TRBJ2-5; TRBD2 aligns across 11 bases. V lost 5 bases to trimming and J lost 5 bases; unmatched junction nucleotides: 10. The CDR3 length is 16 residues. Germline-derived CDR1 and CDR2 are SGHNT and YENEEA. The CDR3: CASSPGLAGPRETQYF. The CDR3 region has the DNA TGTGCCAGCAGCCCCGGACTAGCGGGTCCCAGGGAGACCCAGTACTTC.

This rearrangement joins TRBV18 to TRBJ2-7, with 7 bases identical to TRBD1. V lost 3 bases and J lost 3; bases outside the gene matches: 17. The CDR3 spans 18 residues. The germline V gene encodes CDR1 KGHSH and CDR2 LQKENI. The CDR3 DNA is TGTGCCAGCTCACCTCAAGGGGGCCGCGAACGAGTTGACTACGAGCAGTACTTC. Protein: CASSPQGGRERVDYEQYF.

This sequence joins TRBV28 and TRBJ2-6; the D gene is possibly TRBD2 (5 bases). CDR3 length: 17 residues. V dropped 8 bases and J dropped 1 base, with 18 bases sitting between them. The germline V gene has CDR1 MDHEN and CDR2 SYDVKM. The CDR3 bases are TGTGCCAGCCGAATGGACTTCACGACTTCTGGGGCCAACGTCCTGACTTTC. Encoded protein: CASRMDFTTSGANVLTF.

CDR3 loop: CASSFLAGDTGELFF. CDR3 nucleotide sequence: TGTGCCAGCAGCTTCCTAGCGGGAGACACCGGGGAGCTGTTTTTT. This chain uses TRBV7-6 with TRBJ2-2; 10 bases match TRBD2. Germline V gives CDR1 SGHVS, CDR2 FNYEAQ. V dropped 3 bases and J dropped 3; count of bases not matched to a gene: 1. The CDR3 has 15 residues.

The chain joins TRBV27 to TRBJ1-5, with D perhaps matching TRBD1 (6 bases). The CDR3 is 17 amino acids. V lost 0 bases and J 3 bases, leaving 15 bases between the germline ends. Germline V gene sequence: CDR1 MNHEY, CDR2 SMNVEV (reference sequence). Here the CDR3 DNA reads TGTGCCAGCAGTTTATCGGTAGGGGGAGCCTCCAATCAGCCCCAGCATTTT. This encodes CASSLSVGGASNQPQHF.

V and J are TRBV3-1 (or the pseudogene TRBV3-2) and TRBJ1-2; 7 bases match TRBD1. The germline V gene has CDR1 LGHDT and CDR2 YNNKEL (reference sequence). The V and J ends lost 4 bases and 8 bases, in that order; junction bases with no gene match: 7. CDR3 length: 13 amino acids. The CDR3 loop is CASSPRQGAGYTF. The DNA for the CDR3 is TGTGCCAGCAGCCCACGACAGGGCGCCGGCTACACCTTC.

The chain links TRBV7-2 to TRBJ1-2; 10 bases are a match to TRBD1. Looked up from germline, CDR1 is SGHTA and CDR2 is FQGNSA. V lost 3 bases, J lost 7 bases, and 11 bases stayed unmatched. This CDR3 is 16 amino acids long. The CDR3 region has the DNA TGTGCCAGCAGCTTTAATACCGGGACAGGGGAATTTGGCTACACCTTC. It codes for CASSFNTGTGEFGYTF.

The chain links TRBV10-1 to TRBJ1-1; D is perhaps TRBD1 (6 bases). The ends were cut back, 2 bases at V and 3 bases at J, with 13 bases in the middle. Germline assignment: CDR1 WNHNN and CDR2 SYGVQD (reference sequence). The CDR3 is 15 residues long. The DNA for the CDR3 is TGCGCCAGCAGTGAGCGACAGGTCGGGGACACTGAAGCTTTCTTT. It codes for CASSERQVGDTEAFF.

The chain employs TRBV15 and TRBJ2-5; TRBD1 is a possible D gene (5 bases). Trimming cost V 2 bases and J 2 bases, with 12 bases left between them. Germline-derived CDR1 and CDR2 are LNHNV and YYDKDF (reference sequence). This CDR3 is built from 15 residues. The CDR3 spells CATSRTTTVQETQYF. CDR3 nucleotides: TGTGCCACCAGCAGAACGACGACAGTACAAGAGACCCAGTACTTC. The full variable domain, with the rest looked up from reference TRBV15 and TRBJ2-5, is DAMVIQNPRYQVTQFGKPVTLSCSQTLNHNVMYWYQQKSSQAPKLLFHYYDKDFNNEADTPDNFQSRRPNTSFCFLDIRSPGLGDTAMYLCATSRTTTVQETQYFGPGTRLLVL.

This chain connects TRBV27 to TRBJ2-7, with D unresolved. The CDR3 is made up of 16 amino acids. The ends were cut back, 4 bases at V and 2 bases at J, with 18 bases in the middle. Germline-derived CDR1 and CDR2 are MNHEY and SMNVEV (reference sequence). CDR3: CASSSRQSDNPYEQYF. CDR3 sequence (DNA): TGTGCCAGCAGTTCCCGCCAAAGTGACAACCCCTACGAGCAGTACTTC.

The chain combines TRBV4-1 with TRBJ1-2; TRBD1 matches at 11 bases. The germline V gene has CDR1 MGHRA and CDR2 YSYEKL. CDR3 size: 17 residues. Germline trimming cut 2 bases from V and 4 bases from J; bases unmatched to any gene: 9. CDR3 region: CASSQPGTGGPGYGYTF. The DNA for the CDR3 is TGCGCCAGCAGCCAACCCGGGACAGGGGGTCCTGGCTATGGCTACACCTTC.

CDR3 residues: CAISESVGTGKPEAFF. CDR3 DNA sequence: TGTGCCATCAGTGAGTCGGTGGGAACAGGGAAGCCTGAAGCTTTCTTT. The chain couples TRBV10-3 to TRBJ1-1, with a weak D call TRBD1 (6 bases). V gave up 0 bases and J gave up 6 bases, with 17 bases separating them. CDR1 is ENHRY, CDR2 SYGVKD, per germline. This CDR3 comprises 16 residues.

The V and J genes are TRBV6-5 and TRBJ1-2; weak D call: TRBD1 (5 bases). This CDR3 contains 15 residues. The V gene lost 7 bases and the J gene lost 2 bases, with 17 bases spanning the gap. Germline CDR1 reads MNHEY; CDR2 reads SVGAGI. DNA of the CDR3: TGTGCCAGCACGCTCGGGACTAACCAAAACTATGGCTACACCTTC. Translating it yields CASTLGTNQNYGYTF.

The J gene is TRBJ2-7, the V gene TRBV5-5; 7 nucleotides match TRBD1. This CDR3 region has 14 residues. After removal of 5 bases from V and 2 bases from J, the junction contained 7 bases not matched to a gene. CDR1 and CDR2 (germline): SGHKS, YYEKEE (reference sequence). The CDR3 DNA sequence: TGTGCCAGCAGTCTGGCAGGGGGAACCTACGAGCAGTACTTC. Amino acid sequence: CASSLAGGTYEQYF.

V and J are TRBV10-1 and TRBJ2-6; 7 nucleotides line up with TRBD2. V gave up 4 bases and J gave up 1 base; unmatched junction bases: 7. Germline-derived CDR1 and CDR2 are WNHNN and SYGVQD (reference sequence). This CDR3 region has 17 residues. This CDR3 reads CASSVLGLRSGANVLTF. Here the CDR3 DNA reads TGCGCCAGCAGTGTCCTGGGACTACGGTCTGGGGCCAACGTCCTGACTTTC.

The table lists this clone with a few counts. This chain joins TRBV6-6 and TRBJ2-1, with TRBD1 matching 10 bases. The length of the CDR3 is 15 residues. V was pared by 6 bases and J by 5 bases, with 7 bases of the junction left unmatched. Germline V gives CDR1 MNHNY, CDR2 SVGAGI (reference sequence). The CDR3: CASSLRDRGHNEQFF. CDR3 sequence (DNA): TGTGCCAGCAGCCTCCGGGACAGGGGACACAATGAGCAGTTCTTC.